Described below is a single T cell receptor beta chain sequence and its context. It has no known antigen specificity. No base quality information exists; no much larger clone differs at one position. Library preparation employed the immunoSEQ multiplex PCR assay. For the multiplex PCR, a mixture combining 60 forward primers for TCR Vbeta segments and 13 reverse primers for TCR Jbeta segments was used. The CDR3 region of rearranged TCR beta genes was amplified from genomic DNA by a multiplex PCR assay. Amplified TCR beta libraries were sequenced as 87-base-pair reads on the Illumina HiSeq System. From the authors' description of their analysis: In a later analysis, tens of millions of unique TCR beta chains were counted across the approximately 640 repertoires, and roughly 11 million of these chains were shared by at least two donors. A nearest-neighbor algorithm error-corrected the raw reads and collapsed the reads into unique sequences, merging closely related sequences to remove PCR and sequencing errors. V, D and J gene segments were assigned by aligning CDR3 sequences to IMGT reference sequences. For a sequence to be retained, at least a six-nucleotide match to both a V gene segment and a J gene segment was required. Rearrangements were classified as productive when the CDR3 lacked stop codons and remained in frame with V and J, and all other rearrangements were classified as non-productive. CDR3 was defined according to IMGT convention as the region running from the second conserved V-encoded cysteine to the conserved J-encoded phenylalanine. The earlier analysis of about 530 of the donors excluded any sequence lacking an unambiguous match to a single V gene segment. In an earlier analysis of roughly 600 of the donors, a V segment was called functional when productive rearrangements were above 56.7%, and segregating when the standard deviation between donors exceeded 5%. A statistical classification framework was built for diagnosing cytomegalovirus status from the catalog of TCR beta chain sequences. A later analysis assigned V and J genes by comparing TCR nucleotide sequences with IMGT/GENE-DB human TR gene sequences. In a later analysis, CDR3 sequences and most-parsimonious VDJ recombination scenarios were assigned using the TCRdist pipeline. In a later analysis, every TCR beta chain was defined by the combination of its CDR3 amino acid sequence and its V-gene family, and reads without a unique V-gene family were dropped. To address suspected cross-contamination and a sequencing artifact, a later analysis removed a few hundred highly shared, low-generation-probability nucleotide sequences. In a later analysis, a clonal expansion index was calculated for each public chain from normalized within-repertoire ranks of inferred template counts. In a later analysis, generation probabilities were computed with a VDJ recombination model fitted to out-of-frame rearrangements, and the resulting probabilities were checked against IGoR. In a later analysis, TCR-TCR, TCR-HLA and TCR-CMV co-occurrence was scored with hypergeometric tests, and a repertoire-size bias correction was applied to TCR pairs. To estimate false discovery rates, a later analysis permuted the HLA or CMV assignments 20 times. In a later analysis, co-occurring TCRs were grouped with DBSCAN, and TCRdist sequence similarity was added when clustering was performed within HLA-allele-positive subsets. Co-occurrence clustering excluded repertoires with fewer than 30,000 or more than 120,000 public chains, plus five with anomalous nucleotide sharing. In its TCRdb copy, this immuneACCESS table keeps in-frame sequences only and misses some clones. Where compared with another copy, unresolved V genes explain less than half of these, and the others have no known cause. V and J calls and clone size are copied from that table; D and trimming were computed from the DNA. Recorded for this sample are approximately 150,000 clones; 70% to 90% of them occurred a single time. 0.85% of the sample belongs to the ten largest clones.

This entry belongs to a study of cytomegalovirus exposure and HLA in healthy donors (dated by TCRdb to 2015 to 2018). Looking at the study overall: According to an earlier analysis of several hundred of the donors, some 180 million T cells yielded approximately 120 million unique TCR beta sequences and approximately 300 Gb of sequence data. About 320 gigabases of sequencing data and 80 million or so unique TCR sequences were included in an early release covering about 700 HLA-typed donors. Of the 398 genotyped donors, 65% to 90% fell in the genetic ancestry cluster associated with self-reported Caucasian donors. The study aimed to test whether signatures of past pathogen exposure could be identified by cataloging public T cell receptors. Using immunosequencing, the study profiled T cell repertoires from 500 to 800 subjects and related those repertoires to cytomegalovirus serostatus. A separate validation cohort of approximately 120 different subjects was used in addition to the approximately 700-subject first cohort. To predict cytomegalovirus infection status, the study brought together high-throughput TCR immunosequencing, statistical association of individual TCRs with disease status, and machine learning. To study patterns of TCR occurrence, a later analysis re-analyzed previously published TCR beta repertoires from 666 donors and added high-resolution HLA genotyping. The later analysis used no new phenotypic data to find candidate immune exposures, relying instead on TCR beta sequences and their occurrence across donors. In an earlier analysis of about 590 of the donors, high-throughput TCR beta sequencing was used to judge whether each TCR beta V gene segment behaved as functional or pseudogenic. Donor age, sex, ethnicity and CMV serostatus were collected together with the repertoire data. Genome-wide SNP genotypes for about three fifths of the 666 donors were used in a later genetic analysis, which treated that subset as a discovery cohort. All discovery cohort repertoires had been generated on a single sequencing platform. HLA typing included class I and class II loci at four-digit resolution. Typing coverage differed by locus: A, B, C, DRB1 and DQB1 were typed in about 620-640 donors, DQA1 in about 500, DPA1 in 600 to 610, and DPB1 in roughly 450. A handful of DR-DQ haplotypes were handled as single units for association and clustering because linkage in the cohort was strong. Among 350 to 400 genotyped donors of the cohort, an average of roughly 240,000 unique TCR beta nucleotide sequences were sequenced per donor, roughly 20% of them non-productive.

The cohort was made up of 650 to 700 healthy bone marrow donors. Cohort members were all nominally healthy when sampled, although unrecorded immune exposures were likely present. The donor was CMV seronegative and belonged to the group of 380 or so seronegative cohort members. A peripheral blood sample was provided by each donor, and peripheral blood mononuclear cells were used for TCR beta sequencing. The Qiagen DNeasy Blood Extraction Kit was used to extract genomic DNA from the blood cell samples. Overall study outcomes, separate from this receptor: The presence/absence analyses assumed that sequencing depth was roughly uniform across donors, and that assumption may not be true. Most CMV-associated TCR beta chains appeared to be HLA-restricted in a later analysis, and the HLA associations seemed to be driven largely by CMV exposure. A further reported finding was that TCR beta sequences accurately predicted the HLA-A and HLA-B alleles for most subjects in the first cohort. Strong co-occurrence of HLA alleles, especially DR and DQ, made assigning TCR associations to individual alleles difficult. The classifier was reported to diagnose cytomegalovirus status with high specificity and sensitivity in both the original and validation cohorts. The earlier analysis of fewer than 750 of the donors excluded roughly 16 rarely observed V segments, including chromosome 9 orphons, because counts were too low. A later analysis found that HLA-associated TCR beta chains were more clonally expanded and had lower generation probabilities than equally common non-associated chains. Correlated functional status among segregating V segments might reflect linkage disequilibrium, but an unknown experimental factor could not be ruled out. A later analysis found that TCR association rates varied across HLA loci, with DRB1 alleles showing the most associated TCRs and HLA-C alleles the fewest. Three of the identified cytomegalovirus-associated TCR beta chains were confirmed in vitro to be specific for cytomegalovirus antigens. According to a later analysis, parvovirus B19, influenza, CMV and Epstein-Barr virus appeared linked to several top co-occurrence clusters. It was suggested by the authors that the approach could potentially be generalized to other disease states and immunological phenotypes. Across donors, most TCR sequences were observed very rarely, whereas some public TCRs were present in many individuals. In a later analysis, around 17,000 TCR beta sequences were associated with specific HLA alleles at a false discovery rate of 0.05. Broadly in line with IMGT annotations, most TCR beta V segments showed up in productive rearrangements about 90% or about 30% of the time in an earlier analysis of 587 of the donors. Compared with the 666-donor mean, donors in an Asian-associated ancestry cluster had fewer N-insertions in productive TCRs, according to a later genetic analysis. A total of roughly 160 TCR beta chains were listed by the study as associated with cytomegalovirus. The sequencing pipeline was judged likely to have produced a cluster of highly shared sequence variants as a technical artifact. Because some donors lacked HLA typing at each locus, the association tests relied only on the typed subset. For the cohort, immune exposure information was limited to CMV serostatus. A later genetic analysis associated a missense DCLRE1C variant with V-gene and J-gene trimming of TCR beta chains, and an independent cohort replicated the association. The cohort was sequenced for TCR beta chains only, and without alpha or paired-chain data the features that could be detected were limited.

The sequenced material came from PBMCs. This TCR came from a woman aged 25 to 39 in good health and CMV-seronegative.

At the DNA level, the sequence is TGTGCCAGCAGCCAAGTGACCTTATCAGGGGATGGCTACACCTTC. Its amino acids are CASSQVTLSGDGYTF. The sequence is built from TRBV4-2 and TRBJ1-2; possibly the D gene is TRBD1, per 6 matching bases. CDR1 and CDR2 (LGHNA, YNFKEQ) derive from the germline V gene. The CDR3 measures 15 amino acids from cysteine to phenylalanine. Kept here is only the CDR3 DNA, which spans 45 bases and is read in frame from base 1. Cut back by 1 base and 6 bases, the V and J ends lie 15 bases apart.